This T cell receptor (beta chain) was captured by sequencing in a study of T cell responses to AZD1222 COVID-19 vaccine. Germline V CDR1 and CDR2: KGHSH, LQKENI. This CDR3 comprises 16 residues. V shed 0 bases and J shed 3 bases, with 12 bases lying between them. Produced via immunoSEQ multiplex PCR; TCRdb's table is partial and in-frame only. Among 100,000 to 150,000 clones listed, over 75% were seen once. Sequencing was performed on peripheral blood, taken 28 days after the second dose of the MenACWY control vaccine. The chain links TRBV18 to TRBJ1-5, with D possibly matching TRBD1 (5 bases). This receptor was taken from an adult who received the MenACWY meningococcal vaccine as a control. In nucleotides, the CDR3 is TGTGCCAGCTCACCACCTGGATGGGGGTACAATCAGCCCCAGCATTTT. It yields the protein CASSPPGWGYNQPQHF. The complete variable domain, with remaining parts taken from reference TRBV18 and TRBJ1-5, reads NAGVMQNPRHLVRRRGQEARLRCSPMKGHSHVYWYRQLPEEGLKFMVYLQKENIIDESGMPKERFSAEFPKEGPSILRIQQVVRGDSAAYFCASSPPGWGYNQPQHFGDGTRLSIL.